This T cell receptor beta chain is from a study of cytomegalovirus exposure and HLA in healthy donors. Background on the study: Prior work identified some 120 million unique TCR beta sequences in 190 million or so T cells.

A multiplex PCR was run with 60 Vbeta primers and 13 Jbeta primers. Assay used: immunoSEQ multiplex PCR; TCRdb lists only in-frame clones, some missing. The data show 99,000 or so clones, with about 13% seen just once and 16% held by the top ten. Sequences were obtained from PBMCs. The receptor was isolated from a man in his forties or fifties in good health and CMV-seropositive.

The CDR3 loop reads CASSPYSGSYNEQFF. CDR3 nucleotide sequence: TGTGCCAGCAGCCCCTATAGCGGGAGCTACAATGAGCAGTTCTTC. The chain combines TRBV9 with TRBJ2-1; 9 bases fit TRBD2. The trim removed 4 bases at V and 3 bases at J, leaving 5 bases unmatched. The CDR3 totals 15 residues. Germline V CDR1 and CDR2: SGDLS, YYNGEE.